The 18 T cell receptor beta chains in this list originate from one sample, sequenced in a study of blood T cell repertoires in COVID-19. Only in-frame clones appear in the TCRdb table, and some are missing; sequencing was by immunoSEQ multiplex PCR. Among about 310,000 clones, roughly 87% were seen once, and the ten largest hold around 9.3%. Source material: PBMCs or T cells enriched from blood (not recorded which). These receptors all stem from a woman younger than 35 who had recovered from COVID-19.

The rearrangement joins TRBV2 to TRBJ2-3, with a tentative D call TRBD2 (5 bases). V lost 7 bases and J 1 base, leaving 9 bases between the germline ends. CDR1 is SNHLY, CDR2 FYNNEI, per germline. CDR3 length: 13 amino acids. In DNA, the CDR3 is TGTGCCAGCAACCTCGGGGGCACAGATACGCAGTATTTT. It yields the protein CASNLGGTDTQYF.

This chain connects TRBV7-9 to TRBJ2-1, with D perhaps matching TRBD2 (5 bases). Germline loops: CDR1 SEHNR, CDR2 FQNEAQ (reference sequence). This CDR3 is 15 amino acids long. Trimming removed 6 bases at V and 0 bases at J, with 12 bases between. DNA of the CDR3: TGTGCCAGCAGTCTACAGCGGAGCTCCTACAATGAGCAGTTCTTC. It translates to CASSLQRSSYNEQFF.

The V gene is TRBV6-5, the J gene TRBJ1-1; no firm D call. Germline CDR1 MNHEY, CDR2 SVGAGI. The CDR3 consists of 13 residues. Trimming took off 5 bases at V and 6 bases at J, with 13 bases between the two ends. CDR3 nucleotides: TGTGCCAGCAGTCCCCCCGGGTATTCTGAAGCTTTCTTT. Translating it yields CASSPPGYSEAFF.

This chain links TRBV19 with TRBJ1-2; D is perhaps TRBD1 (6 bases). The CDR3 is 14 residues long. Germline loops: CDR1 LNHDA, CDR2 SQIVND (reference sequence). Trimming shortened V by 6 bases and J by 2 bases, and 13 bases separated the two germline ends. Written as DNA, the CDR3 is TGTGCCAGTAGAGCCAACCAGGGGAACTATGGCTACACCTTC. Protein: CASRANQGNYGYTF. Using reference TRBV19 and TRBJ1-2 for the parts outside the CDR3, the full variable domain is DGGITQSPKYLFRKEGQNVTLSCEQNLNHDAMYWYRQDPGQGLRLIYYSQIVNDFQKGDIAEGYSVSREKKESFPLTVTSAQKNPTAFYLCASRANQGNYGYTFGSGTRLTVV.

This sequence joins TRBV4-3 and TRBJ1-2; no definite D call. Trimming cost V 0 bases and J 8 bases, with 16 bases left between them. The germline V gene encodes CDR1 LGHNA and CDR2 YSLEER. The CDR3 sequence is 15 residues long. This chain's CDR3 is CASSQDESGGRGYTF. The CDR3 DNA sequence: TGCGCCAGCAGCCAAGATGAATCCGGAGGGAGAGGCTACACCTTC.

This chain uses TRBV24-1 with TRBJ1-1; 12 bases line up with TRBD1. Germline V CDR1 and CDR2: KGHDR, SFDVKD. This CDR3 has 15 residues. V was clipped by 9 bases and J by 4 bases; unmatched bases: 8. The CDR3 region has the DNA TGTGCCACCCGGGGGACAGGGGGCGCGAGCACTGAAGCTTTCTTT. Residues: CATRGTGGASTEAFF.

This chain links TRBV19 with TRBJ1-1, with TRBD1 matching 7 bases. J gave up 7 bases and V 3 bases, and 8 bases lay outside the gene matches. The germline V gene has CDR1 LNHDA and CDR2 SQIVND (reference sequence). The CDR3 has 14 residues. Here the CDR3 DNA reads TGTGCCAGTAGTATTTCGAGGGGGCCTAGTGAAGCTTTCTTT. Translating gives CASSISRGPSEAFF.

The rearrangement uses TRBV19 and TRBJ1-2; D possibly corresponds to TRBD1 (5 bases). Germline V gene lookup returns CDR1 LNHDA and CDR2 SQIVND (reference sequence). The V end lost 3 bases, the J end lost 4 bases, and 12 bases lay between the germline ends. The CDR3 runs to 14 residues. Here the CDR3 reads CASSIGTGSYGYTF. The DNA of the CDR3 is TGTGCCAGTAGTATTGGAACAGGATCCTATGGCTACACCTTC.

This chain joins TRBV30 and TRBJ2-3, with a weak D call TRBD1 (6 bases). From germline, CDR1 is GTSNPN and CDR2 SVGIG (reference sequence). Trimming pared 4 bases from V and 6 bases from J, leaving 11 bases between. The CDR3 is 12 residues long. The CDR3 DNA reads TGTGCCTGGACCTTTCAGGGGGATACGCAGTATTTT. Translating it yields CAWTFQGDTQYF.

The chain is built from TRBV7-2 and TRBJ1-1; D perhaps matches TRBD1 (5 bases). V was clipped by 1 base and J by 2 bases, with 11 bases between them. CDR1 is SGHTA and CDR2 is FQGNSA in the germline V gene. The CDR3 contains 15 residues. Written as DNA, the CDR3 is TGTGCCAGCAGCTTAGTGGCCAGGGCCAACACTGAAGCTTTCTTT. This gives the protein CASSLVARANTEAFF.

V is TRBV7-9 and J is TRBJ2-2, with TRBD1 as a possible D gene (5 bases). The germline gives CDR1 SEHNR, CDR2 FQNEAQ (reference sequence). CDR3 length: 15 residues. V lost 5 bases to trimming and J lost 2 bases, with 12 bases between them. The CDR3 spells CASSQVQGNTGELFF. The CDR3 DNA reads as TGTGCCAGCAGCCAAGTCCAGGGCAACACCGGGGAGCTGTTTTTT.

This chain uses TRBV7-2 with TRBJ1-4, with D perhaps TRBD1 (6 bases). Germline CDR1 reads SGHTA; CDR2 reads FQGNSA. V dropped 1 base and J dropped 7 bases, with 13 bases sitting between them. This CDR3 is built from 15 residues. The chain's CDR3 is CASSLDPGAGEKLFF. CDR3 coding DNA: TGTGCCAGCAGCTTAGATCCAGGGGCAGGTGAAAAACTGTTTTTT.

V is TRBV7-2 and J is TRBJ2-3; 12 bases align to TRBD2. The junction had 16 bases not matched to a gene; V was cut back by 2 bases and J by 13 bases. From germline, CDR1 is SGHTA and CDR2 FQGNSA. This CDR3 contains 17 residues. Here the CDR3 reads CASSLTGTSGSRDKKYF. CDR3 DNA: TGTGCCAGCAGCTTAACCGGGACTAGCGGGTCCCGAGATAAGAAGTATTTT.

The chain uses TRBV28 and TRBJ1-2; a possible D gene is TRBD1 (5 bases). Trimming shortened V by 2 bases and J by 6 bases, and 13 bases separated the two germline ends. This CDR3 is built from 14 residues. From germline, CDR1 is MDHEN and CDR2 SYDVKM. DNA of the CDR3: TGTGCCAGCAGTTTACCCCAGGGCCACAATGGCTACACCTTC. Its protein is CASSLPQGHNGYTF.

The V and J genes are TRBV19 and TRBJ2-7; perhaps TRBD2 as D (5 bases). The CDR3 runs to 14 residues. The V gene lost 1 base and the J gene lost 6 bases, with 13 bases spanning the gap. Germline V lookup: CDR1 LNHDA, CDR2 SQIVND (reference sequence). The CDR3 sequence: CASSIGVGVGEQYF. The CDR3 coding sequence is TGTGCCAGTAGTATAGGAGTCGGGGTCGGCGAGCAGTACTTC.

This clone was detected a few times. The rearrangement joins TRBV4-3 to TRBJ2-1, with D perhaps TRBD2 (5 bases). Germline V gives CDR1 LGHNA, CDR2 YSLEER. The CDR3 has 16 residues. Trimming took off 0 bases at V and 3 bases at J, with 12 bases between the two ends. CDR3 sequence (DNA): TGCGCCAGCAGCCAAGAAGAGGGCAGGCTCTACAATGAGCAGTTCTTC. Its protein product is CASSQEEGRLYNEQFF.

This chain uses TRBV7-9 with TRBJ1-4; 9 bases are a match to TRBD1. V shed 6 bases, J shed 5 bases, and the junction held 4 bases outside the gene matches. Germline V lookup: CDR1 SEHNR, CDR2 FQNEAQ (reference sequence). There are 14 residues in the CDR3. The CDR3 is CASSPGTGNEKLFF. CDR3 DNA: TGTGCCAGCAGTCCCGGGACAGGGAATGAAAAACTGTTTTTT.

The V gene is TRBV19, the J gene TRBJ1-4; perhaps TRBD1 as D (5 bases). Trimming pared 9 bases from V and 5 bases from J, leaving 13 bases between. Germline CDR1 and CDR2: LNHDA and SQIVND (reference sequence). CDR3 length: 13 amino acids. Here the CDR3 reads CASRTRQNEKLFF. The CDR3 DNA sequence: TGTGCCAGCAGGACGCGACAGAATGAAAAACTGTTTTTT.